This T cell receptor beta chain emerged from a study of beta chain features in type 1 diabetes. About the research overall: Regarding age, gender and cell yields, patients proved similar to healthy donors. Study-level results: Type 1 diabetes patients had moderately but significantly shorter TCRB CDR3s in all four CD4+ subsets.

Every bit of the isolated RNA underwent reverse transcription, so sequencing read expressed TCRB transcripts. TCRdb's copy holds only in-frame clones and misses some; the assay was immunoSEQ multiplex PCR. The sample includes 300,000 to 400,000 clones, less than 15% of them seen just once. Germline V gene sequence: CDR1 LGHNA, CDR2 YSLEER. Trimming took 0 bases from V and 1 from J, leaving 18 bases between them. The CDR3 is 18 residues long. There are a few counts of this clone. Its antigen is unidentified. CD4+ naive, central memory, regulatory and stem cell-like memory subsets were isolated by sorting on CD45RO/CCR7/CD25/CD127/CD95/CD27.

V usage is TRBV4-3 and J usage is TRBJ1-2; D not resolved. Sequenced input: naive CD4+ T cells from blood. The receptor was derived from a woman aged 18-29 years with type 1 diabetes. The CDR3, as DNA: TGCGCCAGCAGCCAAGATGCCACTGCCAACCCCCTTAACTATGGCTACACCTTC. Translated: CASSQDATANPLNYGYTF.